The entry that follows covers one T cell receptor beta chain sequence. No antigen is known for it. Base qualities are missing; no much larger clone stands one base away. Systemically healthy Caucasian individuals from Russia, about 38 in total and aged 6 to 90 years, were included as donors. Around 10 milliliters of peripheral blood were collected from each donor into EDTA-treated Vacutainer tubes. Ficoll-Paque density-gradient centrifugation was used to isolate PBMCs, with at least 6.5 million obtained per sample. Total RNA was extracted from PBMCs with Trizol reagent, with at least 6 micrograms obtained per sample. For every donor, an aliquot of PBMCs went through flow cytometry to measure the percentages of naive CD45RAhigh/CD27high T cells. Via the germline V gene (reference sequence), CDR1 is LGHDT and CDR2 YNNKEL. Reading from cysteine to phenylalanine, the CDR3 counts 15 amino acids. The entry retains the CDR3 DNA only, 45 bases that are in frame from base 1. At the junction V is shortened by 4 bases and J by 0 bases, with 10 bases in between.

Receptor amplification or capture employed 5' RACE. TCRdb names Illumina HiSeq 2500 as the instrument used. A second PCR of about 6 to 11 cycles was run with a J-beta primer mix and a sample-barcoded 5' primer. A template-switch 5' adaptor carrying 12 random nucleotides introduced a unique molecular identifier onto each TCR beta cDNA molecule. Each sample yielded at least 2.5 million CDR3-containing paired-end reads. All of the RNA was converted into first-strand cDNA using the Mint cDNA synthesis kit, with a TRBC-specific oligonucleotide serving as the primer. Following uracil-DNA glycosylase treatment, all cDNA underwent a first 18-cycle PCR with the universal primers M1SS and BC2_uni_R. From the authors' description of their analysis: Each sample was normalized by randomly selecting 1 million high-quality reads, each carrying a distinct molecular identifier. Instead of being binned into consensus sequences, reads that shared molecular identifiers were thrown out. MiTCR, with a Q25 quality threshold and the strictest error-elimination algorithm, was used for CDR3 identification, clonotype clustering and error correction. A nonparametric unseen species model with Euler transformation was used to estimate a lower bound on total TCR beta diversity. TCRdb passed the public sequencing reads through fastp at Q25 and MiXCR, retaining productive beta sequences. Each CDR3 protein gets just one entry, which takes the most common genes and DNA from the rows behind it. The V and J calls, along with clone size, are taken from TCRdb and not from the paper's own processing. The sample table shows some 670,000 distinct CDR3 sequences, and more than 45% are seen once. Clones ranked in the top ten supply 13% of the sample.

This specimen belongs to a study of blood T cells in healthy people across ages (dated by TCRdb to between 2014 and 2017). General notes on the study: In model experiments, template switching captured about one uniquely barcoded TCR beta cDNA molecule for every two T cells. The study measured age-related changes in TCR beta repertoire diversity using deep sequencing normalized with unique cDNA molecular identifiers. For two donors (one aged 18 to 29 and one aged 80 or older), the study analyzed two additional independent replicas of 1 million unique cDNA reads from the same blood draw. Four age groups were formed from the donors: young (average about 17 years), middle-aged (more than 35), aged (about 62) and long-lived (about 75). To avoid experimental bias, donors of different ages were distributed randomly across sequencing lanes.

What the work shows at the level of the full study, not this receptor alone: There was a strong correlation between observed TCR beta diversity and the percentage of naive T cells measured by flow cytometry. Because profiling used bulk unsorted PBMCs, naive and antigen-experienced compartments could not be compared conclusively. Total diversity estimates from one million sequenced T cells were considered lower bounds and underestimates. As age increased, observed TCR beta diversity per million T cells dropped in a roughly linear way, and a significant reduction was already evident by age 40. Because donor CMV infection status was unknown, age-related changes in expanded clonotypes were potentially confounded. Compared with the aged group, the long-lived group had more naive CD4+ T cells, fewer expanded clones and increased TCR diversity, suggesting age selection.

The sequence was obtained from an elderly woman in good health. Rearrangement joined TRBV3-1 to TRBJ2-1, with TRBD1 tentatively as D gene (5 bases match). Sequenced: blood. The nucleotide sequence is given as TGTGCCAGCAGCCCGACAGTGCACTCCTACAATGAGCAGTTCTTC. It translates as CASSPTVHSYNEQFF.